The 26 T cell receptor beta chains below come from one sample, sequenced in a study of cytomegalovirus exposure and HLA in healthy donors. Primers for the PCR totalled 60 Vbeta and 13 Jbeta. Data came from immunoSEQ multiplex PCR; TCRdb stores just in-frame clones and leaves some out. The sample includes roughly 120,000 clones, more than 70% of them seen just once. The sequenced material came from PBMCs. These receptors all come from a human donor in good health.

The chain has TRBV5-6 and TRBJ2-3; D gene ambiguous. Per the germline V gene, CDR1 is SGHDT and CDR2 is YYEEEE. Trimming took off 0 bases at V and 5 bases at J, with 10 bases between the two ends. There are 14 residues in the CDR3. The CDR3 sequence is CASSLGTFGDTQYF. In nucleotides, the CDR3 is TGTGCCAGCAGCTTGGGAACTTTTGGAGATACGCAGTATTTT.

The chain couples TRBV19 to TRBJ1-4; D gene uncertain. The CDR3 is 14 residues long. Germline lookup yields CDR1 LNHDA and CDR2 SQIVND (reference sequence). Deletions cut 0 bases from V and 5 bases from J, with 7 bases between. The CDR3 DNA sequence: TGTGCCAGTAGTATAGAACTGATGAATGAAAAACTGTTTTTT. It translates to CASSIELMNEKLFF.

The chain joins TRBV7-7 to TRBJ1-6, with 10 bases that match TRBD1. The CDR3 runs to 15 residues. V gave up 4 bases and J gave up 7 bases; unmatched junction bases: 4. The germline V gene has CDR1 SSHAT and CDR2 FNYEAQ (reference sequence). CDR3 DNA sequence: TGTGCCAGCAGCTCGGGGACAGGGGCCAATTCACCCCTCCACTTT. Protein product: CASSSGTGANSPLHF.

The genes are TRBV14 and TRBJ1-3, with D possibly matching TRBD1 (5 bases). The CDR3 length is 15 residues. Germline CDR1 reads SGHDN; CDR2 reads FVKESK. Trimming removed 6 bases at V and 4 bases at J, with 16 bases between. The CDR3 region has the DNA TGTGCCAGCAGTCTCTTTCAGGGTGACGGAAACACCATATATTTT. This encodes CASSLFQGDGNTIYF.

This clone was seen a single time. V is TRBV27 and J is TRBJ1-2; D is uncertain. The ends were cut back, 0 bases at V and 4 bases at J, with 9 bases in the middle. The length of the CDR3 is 14 residues. Germline-derived CDR1 and CDR2 are MNHEY and SMNVEV (reference sequence). CDR3 region: CASSLSAASYGYTF. The CDR3 nucleotides read TGTGCCAGCAGTTTATCTGCGGCTAGCTATGGCTACACCTTC.

This clone occurred once. The genes are TRBV7-8 and TRBJ2-7; D unclear. Trimming pared 1 base from V and 7 bases from J, leaving 14 bases between. Germline V gives CDR1 SGHVS, CDR2 FQNEAQ. CDR3 length equals 14 residues. The CDR3 here is CASSLDPNPREQYF. The DNA of the CDR3 is TGTGCCAGCAGCTTAGATCCCAACCCGCGGGAGCAGTACTTC. The complete variable domain, with remaining parts taken from reference TRBV7-8 and TRBJ2-7, reads GAGVSQSPRYKVAKRGQDVALRCDPISGHVSLFWYQQALGQGPEFLTYFQNEAQLDKSGLPSDRFFAERPEGSVSTLKIQRTQQEDSAVYLCASSLDPNPREQYFGPGTRLTVT.

V is TRBV9 and J is TRBJ2-5; 8 positions match TRBD1. The CDR3 spans 16 residues. Per the germline V gene, CDR1 is SGDLS and CDR2 is YYNGEE. The V and J ends lost 2 bases and 5 bases, in that order; junction bases with no gene match: 11. Written as DNA, the CDR3 is TGTGCCAGCAGCGTGCGGACAGGGACGCCAATTGAGACCCAGTACTTC. Translated, it gives CASSVRTGTPIETQYF.

In its sample, this clone was seen a few times. The V and J genes are TRBV5-1 and TRBJ1-4; TRBD1 is a possible D gene (6 bases). V was cut by 0 bases and J by 11 bases, with 8 bases left in between. This CDR3 is built from 12 residues. Germline loops: CDR1 SGHRS, CDR2 YFSETQ. CDR3 nucleotide sequence: TGCGCCAGCAGCTTGGAGGGGGGGAAACTGTTTTTT. This translates into CASSLEGGKLFF. Full variable domain (outside the CDR3, taken from reference TRBV5-1 and TRBJ1-4): KAGVTQTPRYLIKTRGQQVTLSCSPISGHRSVSWYQQTPGQGLQFLFEYFSETQRNKGNFPGRFSGRQFSNSRSEMNVSTLELGDSALYLCASSLEGGKLFFGSGTQLSVL.

This sequence joins TRBV4-2 and TRBJ2-3, with D tentatively TRBD1 (6 bases). The germline V and J ends were trimmed by 3 bases and 4 bases, with 14 bases remaining between them. The CDR3 has 15 amino acids. Looked up from germline, CDR1 is LGHNA and CDR2 is YNFKEQ. CDR3 nucleotides: TGTGCCAGCAGCCACATCGGCAGGGGAGCAGATACGCAGTATTTT. Encoded protein: CASSHIGRGADTQYF.

This clone was seen only a few times. The V gene is TRBV7-9, the J gene TRBJ2-6; D uncertain. Deletions cut 3 bases from V and 4 bases from J, with 7 bases between. This CDR3 spans 14 amino acids. Germline V lookup: CDR1 SEHNR, CDR2 FQNEAQ (reference sequence). The DNA of the CDR3 is TGTGCCAGCAGCTTTTCGTCCGGGGCCAACGTCCTGACTTTC. Encoded protein: CASSFSSGANVLTF. The full variable domain, completed using reference TRBV7-9 and TRBJ2-6, is DTGVSQNPRHKITKRGQNVTFRCDPISEHNRLYWYRQTLGQGPEFLTYFQNEAQLEKSRLLSDRFSAERPKGSFSTLEIQRTEQGDSAMYLCASSFSSGANVLTFGAGSRLTVL.

CDR3 protein: CASSLTRGNEKLFF. The CDR3 nucleotides are TGTGCCAGCAGCTTAACAAGGGGAAATGAAAAACTGTTTTTT. The chain recombines TRBV7-2 with TRBJ1-4; maybe TRBD1 (5 bases). The germline CDR1 and CDR2 sequences are SGHTA and FQGNSA. This CDR3 comprises 14 residues. Deletions cut 2 bases from V and 5 bases from J, with 9 bases between.

This chain links TRBV29-1 with TRBJ2-5, with 9 bases fitting TRBD1. V shed 5 bases, J shed 5 bases, and the junction held 6 bases outside the gene matches. CDR1 is SQVTM, CDR2 ANQGSEA, per germline. This CDR3 is built from 13 residues. CDR3 sequence reads: CSVWGQGAETQYF. CDR3 DNA sequence: TGCAGCGTTTGGGGACAGGGCGCTGAGACCCAGTACTTC. Variable domain in full (rest from reference TRBV29-1 and TRBJ2-5): SAVISQKPSRDICQRGTSLTIQCQVDSQVTMMFWYRQQPGQSLTLIATANQGSEATYESGFVIDKFPISRPNLTFSTLTVSNMSPEDSSIYLCSVWGQGAETQYFGPGTRLLVL.

V usage is TRBV19 and J usage is TRBJ2-1; 8 nucleotides align to TRBD2. Germline assignment: CDR1 LNHDA and CDR2 SQIVND (reference sequence). V shed 1 base and J 4 bases; nucleotides not matched to a gene: 9. CDR3 size: 17 residues. DNA of the CDR3: TGTGCCAGTAGTATAGGTCCTATAGCGGGGCGTTACAATGAGCAGTTCTTC. It yields the protein CASSIGPIAGRYNEQFF.

The chain couples TRBV10-3 to TRBJ2-1; 11 bases line up with TRBD2. CDR3 length equals 15 residues. Germline trimming cut 10 bases from V and 8 bases from J; bases unmatched to any gene: 13. Per the germline V gene, CDR1 is ENHRY and CDR2 is SYGVKD. The CDR3 sequence is CATRELAGVSHEQFF. CDR3 coding DNA: TGTGCCACCAGAGAACTAGCGGGGGTGTCCCATGAGCAGTTCTTC.

The chain uses TRBV9 and TRBJ2-3; 8 positions match TRBD2. The ends lost 7 bases at V and 1 base at J; junction bases unmatched: 8. The germline CDR1 and CDR2 sequences are SGDLS and YYNGEE. This CDR3 comprises 15 residues. The CDR3 region is CASQRMRGGTDTQYF. As DNA, the CDR3 is TGTGCCAGCCAGCGGATGCGGGGGGGCACAGATACGCAGTATTTT.

The rearrangement links TRBV5-1 to TRBJ2-1; no definite D call. Germline lookup yields CDR1 SGHRS and CDR2 YFSETQ. The CDR3 is 16 residues long. The V and J ends lost 4 bases and 0 bases respectively, with 14 bases between them. The CDR3, as DNA: TGCGCCAGCAGCCCTGCGCCCCTGAGCTCCTACAATGAGCAGTTCTTC. Its protein product is CASSPAPLSSYNEQFF.

J is TRBJ2-5 and V is TRBV9; TRBD2 aligns across 7 bases. This CDR3 is built from 15 residues. Looked up from germline, CDR1 is SGDLS and CDR2 is YYNGEE. V dropped 3 bases and J dropped 5; count of bases not matched to a gene: 10. The CDR3 here is CASSAGTMVGETQYF. Here the CDR3 DNA reads TGTGCCAGCAGCGCCGGGACTATGGTCGGTGAGACCCAGTACTTC.

V gene TRBV18 combines with J gene TRBJ2-5, with D maybe TRBD1 (6 bases). The CDR3 length is 13 residues. The V end lost 3 bases, the J end lost 2 bases, and 7 bases lay between the germline ends. The germline V gene has CDR1 KGHSH and CDR2 LQKENI. CDR3 DNA: TGTGCCAGCTCACCCGGACAGCAAGAGACCCAGTACTTC. It specifies CASSPGQQETQYF.

This chain uses TRBV5-1 with TRBJ2-3, with TRBD2 as a possible D gene (5 bases). The V gene's germline CDR1 is SGHRS and CDR2 YFSETQ. Trimming took off 4 bases at V and 5 bases at J, with 14 bases between the two ends. The length of the CDR3 is 14 residues. In nucleotides, the CDR3 is TGCGCCAGCAGCGAGGGCCTCAAGGTAGATACGCAGTATTTT. This translates into CASSEGLKVDTQYF.

The chain employs TRBV9 and TRBJ1-3; maybe TRBD1 (6 bases). The CDR3 is made up of 15 amino acids. Trimming pared 8 bases from V and 0 bases from J, leaving 15 bases between. The germline V gene encodes CDR1 SGDLS and CDR2 YYNGEE. For the CDR3, the DNA is TGTGCCAGTCGGCGGGGGGGCAGCTCTGGAAACACCATATATTTT. This translates into CASRRGGSSGNTIYF.

This rearrangement joins TRBV2 to TRBJ2-7; D is possibly TRBD2 (5 bases). There are 14 residues in the CDR3. Germline CDR1 is SNHLY and CDR2 is FYNNEI. The V gene lost 10 bases and the J gene lost 4 bases, with 20 bases spanning the gap. The CDR3 spells CATTPRGRAYEQYF. In nucleotides, the CDR3 is TGTGCCACCACCCCCCGGGGAAGAGCGTACGAGCAGTACTTC.

This chain links TRBV9 with TRBJ2-1, with D maybe TRBD2 (5 bases). Per the germline V gene, CDR1 is SGDLS and CDR2 is YYNGEE. CDR3 length: 15 amino acids. The V gene lost 6 bases and the J gene lost 1 base, with 14 bases spanning the gap. Here the CDR3 DNA reads TGTGCCAGCACCCTAAGCGGTTTGTCCTACAATGAGCAGTTCTTC. It is translated as CASTLSGLSYNEQFF.

This sequence joins TRBV4-1 and TRBJ1-1, with D perhaps TRBD1 (6 bases). CDR1 is MGHRA and CDR2 is YSYEKL in the germline V gene. The V end lost 5 bases, the J end lost 11 bases, and 15 bases lay between the germline ends. The CDR3 extends over 12 amino acids. CDR3 DNA: TGCGCCAGCAGCACAGGGACCTGGGGGGCTTTCTTT. Protein: CASSTGTWGAFF.

The chain employs TRBV5-5 and TRBJ2-7; 9 bases fit TRBD2. The germline V gene has CDR1 SGHKS and CDR2 YYEKEE (reference sequence). Germline trimming cut 4 bases from V and 6 bases from J; bases unmatched to any gene: 17. CDR3 length equals 17 residues. CDR3 bases: TGTGCCAGCAGCCAAGATCGAGTAGCGGGGGTTCAGGGCGAGCAGTACTTC. It yields the protein CASSQDRVAGVQGEQYF.

This clone occurred a few times. The chain has TRBV5-1 and TRBJ1-5; no clear D gene. The CDR3 has 13 residues. Trimming took 4 bases from V and 4 from J, leaving 9 bases between them. Germline CDR1 reads SGHRS; CDR2 reads YFSETQ. CDR3 sequence: CASSREGNQPQHF. The CDR3 DNA is TGCGCCAGCAGCCGCGAGGGAAATCAGCCCCAGCATTTT.

The gene calls are TRBV10-3 and TRBJ2-1, with unresolved D. The germline CDR1 and CDR2 sequences are ENHRY and SYGVKD. CDR3 size: 13 residues. V lost 6 bases and J 6 bases, leaving 12 bases between the germline ends. CDR3 in DNA: TGTGCCATCAGATCGGGTTTGGGCAATGAGCAGTTCTTC. This gives the protein CAIRSGLGNEQFF.